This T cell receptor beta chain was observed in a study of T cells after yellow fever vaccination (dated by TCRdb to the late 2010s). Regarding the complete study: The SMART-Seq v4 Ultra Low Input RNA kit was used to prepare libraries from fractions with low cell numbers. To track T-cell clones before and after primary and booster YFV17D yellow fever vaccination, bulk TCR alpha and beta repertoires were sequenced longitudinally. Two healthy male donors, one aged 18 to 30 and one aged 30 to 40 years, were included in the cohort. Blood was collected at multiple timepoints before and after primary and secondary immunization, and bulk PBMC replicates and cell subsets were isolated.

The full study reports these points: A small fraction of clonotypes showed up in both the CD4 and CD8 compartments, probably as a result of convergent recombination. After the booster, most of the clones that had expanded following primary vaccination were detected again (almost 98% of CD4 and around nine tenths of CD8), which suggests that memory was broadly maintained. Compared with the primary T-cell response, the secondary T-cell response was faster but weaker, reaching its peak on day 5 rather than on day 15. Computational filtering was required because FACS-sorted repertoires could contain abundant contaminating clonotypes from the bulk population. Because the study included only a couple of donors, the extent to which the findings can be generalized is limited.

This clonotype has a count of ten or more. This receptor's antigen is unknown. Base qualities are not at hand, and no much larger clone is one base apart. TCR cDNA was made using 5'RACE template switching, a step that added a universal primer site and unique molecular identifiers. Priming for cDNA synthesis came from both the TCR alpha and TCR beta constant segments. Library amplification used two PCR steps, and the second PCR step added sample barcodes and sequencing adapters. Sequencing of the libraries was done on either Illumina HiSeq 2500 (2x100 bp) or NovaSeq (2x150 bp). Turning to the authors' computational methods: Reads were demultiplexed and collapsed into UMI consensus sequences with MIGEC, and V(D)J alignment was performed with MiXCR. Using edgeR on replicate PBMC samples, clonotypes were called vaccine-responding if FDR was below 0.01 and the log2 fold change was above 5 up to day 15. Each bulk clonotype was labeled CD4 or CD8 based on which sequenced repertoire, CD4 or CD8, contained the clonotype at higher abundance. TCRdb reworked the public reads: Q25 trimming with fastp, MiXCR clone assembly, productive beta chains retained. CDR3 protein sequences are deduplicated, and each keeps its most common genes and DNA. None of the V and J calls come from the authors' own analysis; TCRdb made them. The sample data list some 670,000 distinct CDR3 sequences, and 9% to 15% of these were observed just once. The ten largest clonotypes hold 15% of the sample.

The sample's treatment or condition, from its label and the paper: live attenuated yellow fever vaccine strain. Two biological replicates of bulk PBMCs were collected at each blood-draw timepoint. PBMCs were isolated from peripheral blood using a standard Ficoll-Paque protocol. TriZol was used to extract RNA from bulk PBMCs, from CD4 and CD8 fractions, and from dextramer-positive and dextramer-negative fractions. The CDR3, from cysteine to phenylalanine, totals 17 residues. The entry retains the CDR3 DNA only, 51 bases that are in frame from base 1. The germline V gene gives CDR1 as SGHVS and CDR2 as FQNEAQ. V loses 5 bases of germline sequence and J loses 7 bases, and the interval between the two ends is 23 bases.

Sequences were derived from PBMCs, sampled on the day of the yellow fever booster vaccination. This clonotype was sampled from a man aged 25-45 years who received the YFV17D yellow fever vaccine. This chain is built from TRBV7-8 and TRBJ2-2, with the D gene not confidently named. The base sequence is TGTGCCAGCAGCCCCGCCCTGACATCCTCCGGGCTCGGGGAGCTGTTTTTT. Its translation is CASSPALTSSGLGELFF.